The sequence of this T cell receptor (beta chain) was determined in a study of blood T cell repertoires in COVID-19. Germline V CDR1 and CDR2: SGHRS, YFSETQ. The length of the CDR3 is 13 residues. The ends were cut back, 5 bases at V and 4 bases at J, with 7 bases in the middle. TCRdb's copy holds only in-frame clones and misses some; the assay was immunoSEQ multiplex PCR. The repertoire has approximately 270,000 clones, roughly 90% of them found once; the top ten carry 2% to 2.5%. Sequencing was done on a sample of peripheral blood. This chain connects TRBV5-1 to TRBJ2-6; a weak D match, TRBD1 (5 bases). This clonotype was sampled from a man aged 45-65 years with acute or convalescent COVID-19. CDR3 sequence reads: CASRTDGANVLTF. Written as DNA, the CDR3 is TGCGCCAGCAGGACAGACGGGGCCAACGTCCTGACTTTC.